This T cell receptor (beta chain) is drawn from a study of blood T cell repertoires in COVID-19. This CDR3 has 13 residues. V lost 5 bases, J lost 5 bases, and 12 bases lay in between. Germline CDR1 is LGHDT and CDR2 is YNNKEL (reference sequence). TCRdb keeps only in-frame clones here, not all; method: immunoSEQ multiplex PCR. The sample has fewer than 200,000 clones; about four fifths are singletons. The TCR sequence derives from a woman between 65 and 79 years old with COVID-19, enrolled during active disease. The gene calls are TRBV3-1 (or the pseudogene TRBV3-2) and TRBJ1-1; no definite D call. Sequencing used peripheral blood. Here the CDR3 reads CASSYIRGTEAFF. DNA for the CDR3: TGTGCCAGCAGCTATATCCGCGGGACTGAAGCTTTCTTT.